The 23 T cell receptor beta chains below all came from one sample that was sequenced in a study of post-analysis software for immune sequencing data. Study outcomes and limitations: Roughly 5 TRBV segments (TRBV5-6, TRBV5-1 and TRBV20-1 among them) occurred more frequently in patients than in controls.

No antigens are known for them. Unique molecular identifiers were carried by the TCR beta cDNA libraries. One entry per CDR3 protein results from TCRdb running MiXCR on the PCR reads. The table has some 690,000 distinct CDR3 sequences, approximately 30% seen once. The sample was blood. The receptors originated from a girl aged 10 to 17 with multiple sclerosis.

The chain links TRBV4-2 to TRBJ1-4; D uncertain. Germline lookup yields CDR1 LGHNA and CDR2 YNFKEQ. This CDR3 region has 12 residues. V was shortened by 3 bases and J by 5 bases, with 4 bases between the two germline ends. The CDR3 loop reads CASSQGNEKLFF. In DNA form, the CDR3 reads TGTGCCAGCAGCCAGGGGAATGAAAAACTGTTTTTT.

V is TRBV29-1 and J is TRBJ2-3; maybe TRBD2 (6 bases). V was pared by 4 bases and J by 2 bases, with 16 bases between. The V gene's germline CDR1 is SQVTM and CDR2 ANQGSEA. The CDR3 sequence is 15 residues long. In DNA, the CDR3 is TGCAGCGTTGCCGGGACTGGCGGCCCCACAGATACGCAGTATTTT. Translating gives CSVAGTGGPTDTQYF.

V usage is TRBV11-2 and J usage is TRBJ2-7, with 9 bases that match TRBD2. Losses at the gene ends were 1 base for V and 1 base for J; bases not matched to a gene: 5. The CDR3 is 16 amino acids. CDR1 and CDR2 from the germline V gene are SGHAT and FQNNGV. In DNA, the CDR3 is TGTGCCAGCAGCTTAGGGGTAGCGGGAGTATCCTACGAGCAGTACTTC. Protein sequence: CASSLGVAGVSYEQYF.

The CDR3 sequence is CSAGVPRGGGETQYF. CDR3 bases: TGCAGTGCTGGGGTCCCGCGGGGGGGAGGGGAGACCCAGTACTTC. This chain joins TRBV20-1 and TRBJ2-4; 9 bases match TRBD2. The end of the DNA is better explained by TRBJ2-5, so the J call may be wrong. The germline V gene has CDR1 DFQATT and CDR2 SNEGSKA (reference sequence). This CDR3 is built from 15 residues.

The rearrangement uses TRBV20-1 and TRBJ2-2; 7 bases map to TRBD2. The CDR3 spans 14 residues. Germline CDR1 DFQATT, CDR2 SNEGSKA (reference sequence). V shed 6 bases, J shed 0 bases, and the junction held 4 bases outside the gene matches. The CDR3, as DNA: TGCAGTGCCATGGGAGGGTCGAACACCGGGGAGCTGTTTTTT. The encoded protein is CSAMGGSNTGELFF.

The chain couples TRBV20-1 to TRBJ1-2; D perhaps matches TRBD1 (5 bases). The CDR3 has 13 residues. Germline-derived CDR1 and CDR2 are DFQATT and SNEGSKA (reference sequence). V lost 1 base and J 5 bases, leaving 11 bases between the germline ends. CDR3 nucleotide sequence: TGCAGTGCTAGAGGCGGGGGAGGTTATGGCTACACCTTC. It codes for CSARGGGGYGYTF.

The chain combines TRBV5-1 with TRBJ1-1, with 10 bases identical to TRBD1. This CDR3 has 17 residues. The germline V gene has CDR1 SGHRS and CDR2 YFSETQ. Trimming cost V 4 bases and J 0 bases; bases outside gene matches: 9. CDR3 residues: CASSLGQGRVMNTEAFF. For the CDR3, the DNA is TGCGCCAGCAGCCTGGGACAGGGGCGGGTAATGAACACTGAAGCTTTCTTT.

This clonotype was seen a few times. The CDR3 sequence: CASSLVFSDEQFF. The CDR3 nucleotides are TGTGCCAGCAGCTTAGTGTTCTCCGATGAGCAGTTCTTC. The chain is built from TRBV7-2 and TRBJ2-1; no definite D call. Trimming left V 1 base short and J 8 bases short, with 9 bases between. The CDR3 is made up of 13 amino acids. Germline assignment: CDR1 SGHTA and CDR2 FQGNSA.

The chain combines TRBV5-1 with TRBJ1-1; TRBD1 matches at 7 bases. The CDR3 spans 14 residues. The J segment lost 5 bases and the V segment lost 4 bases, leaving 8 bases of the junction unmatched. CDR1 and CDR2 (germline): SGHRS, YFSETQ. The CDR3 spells CASSTSQTGTEAFF. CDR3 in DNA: TGCGCCAGCAGCACCTCCCAGACAGGGACTGAAGCTTTCTTT.

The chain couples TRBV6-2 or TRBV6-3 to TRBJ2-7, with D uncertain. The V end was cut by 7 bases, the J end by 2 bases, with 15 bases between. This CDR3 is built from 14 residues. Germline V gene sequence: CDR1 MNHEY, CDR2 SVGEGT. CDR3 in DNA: TGTGCCAGCATCGCGGACGAAGGACCCTACGAGCAGTACTTC. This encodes CASIADEGPYEQYF.

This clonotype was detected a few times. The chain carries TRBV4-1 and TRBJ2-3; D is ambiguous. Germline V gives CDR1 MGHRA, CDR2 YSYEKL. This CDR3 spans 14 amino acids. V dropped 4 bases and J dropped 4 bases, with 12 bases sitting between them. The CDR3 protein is CASSPNLGPDTQYF. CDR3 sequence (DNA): TGCGCCAGCAGCCCCAACCTCGGCCCAGATACGCAGTATTTT.

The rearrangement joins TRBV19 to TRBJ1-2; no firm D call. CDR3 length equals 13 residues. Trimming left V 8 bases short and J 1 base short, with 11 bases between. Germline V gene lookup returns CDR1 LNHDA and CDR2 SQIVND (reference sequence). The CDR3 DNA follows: TGTGCCAGTGCGACTACCGGTAACTATGGCTACACCTTC. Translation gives CASATTGNYGYTF.

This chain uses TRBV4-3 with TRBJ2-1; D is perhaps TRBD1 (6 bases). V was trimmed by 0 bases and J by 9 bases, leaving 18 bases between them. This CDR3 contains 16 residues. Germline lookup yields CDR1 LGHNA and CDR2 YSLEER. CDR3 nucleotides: TGCGCCAGCAGCCAAGATCCTTGGGCAGGGGAAGGTGAGCAGTTCTTC. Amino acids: CASSQDPWAGEGEQFF.

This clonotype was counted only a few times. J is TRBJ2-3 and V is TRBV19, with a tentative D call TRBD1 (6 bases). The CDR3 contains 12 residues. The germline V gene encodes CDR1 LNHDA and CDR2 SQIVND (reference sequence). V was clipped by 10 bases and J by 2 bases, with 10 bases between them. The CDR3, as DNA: TGTGCCACCGGACAGTACACAGATACGCAGTATTTT. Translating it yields CATGQYTDTQYF.

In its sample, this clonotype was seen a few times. The CDR3 loop reads CASSYIGEGAYEQYF. The CDR3 DNA sequence: TGTGCCAGCAGCTACATCGGGGAGGGGGCCTACGAGCAGTACTTC. The chain links TRBV7-2 to TRBJ2-7; maybe TRBD2 (7 bases). The CDR3 runs to 15 residues. V dropped 4 bases and J dropped 2 bases, with 15 bases sitting between them. CDR1 and CDR2 from the germline V gene are SGHTA and FQGNSA.

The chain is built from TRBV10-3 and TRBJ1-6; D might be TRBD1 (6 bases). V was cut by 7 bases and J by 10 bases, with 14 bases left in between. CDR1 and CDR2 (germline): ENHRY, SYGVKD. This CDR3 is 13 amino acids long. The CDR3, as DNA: TGTGCCATCACTCCAGGGGAGGGATCACCCCTCCACTTT. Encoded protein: CAITPGEGSPLHF.

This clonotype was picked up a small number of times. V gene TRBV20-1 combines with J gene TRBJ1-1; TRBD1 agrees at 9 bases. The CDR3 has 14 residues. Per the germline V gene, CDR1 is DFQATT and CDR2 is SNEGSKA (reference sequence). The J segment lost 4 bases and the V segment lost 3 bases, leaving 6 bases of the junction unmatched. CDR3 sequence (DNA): TGCAGTGCTAGGGCCGGGACAGGGATCACTGAAGCTTTCTTT. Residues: CSARAGTGITEAFF.

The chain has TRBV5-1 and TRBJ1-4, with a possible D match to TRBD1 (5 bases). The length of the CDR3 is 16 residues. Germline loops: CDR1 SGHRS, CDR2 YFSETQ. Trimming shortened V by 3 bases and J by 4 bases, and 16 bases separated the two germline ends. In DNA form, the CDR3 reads TGCGCCAGCAGCTGGGCCGGGGACGGTATTAATGAAAAACTGTTTTTT. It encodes CASSWAGDGINEKLFF.

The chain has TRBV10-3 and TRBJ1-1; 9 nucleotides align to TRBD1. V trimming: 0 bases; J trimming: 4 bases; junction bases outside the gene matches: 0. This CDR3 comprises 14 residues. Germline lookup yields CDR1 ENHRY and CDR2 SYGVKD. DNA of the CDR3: TGTGCCATCAGTGAGTCGGGACAGGGCACTGAAGCTTTCTTT. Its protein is CAISESGQGTEAFF.

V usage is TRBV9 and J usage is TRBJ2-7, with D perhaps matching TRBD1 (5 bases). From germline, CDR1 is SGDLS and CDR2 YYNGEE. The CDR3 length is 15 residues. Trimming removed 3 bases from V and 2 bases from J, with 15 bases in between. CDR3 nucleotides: TGTGCCAGCAGCGATGGGGCGTCCCCGGCCTACGAGCAGTACTTC. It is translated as CASSDGASPAYEQYF.

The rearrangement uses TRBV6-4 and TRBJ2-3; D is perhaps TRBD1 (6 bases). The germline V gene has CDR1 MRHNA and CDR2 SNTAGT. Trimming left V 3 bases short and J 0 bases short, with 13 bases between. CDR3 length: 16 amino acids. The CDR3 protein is CASSEMGATSTDTQYF. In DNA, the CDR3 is TGTGCCAGCAGTGAAATGGGGGCTACGAGCACAGATACGCAGTATTTT.

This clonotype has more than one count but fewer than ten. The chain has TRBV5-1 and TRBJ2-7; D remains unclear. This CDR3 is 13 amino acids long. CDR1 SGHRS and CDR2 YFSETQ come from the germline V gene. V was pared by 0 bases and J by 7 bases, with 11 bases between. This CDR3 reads CASSLGPSGEQYF. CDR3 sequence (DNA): TGCGCCAGCAGCTTGGGCCCCTCTGGGGAGCAGTACTTC. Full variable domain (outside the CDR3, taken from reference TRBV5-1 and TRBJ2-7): KAGVTQTPRYLIKTRGQQVTLSCSPISGHRSVSWYQQTPGQGLQFLFEYFSETQRNKGNFPGRFSGRQFSNSRSEMNVSTLELGDSALYLCASSLGPSGEQYFGPGTRLTVT.

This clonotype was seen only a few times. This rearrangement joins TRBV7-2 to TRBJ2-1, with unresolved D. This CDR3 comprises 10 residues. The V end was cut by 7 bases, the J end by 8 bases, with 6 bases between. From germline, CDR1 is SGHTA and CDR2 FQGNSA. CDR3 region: CASNSYEQFF. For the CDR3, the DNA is TGTGCCAGCAACTCGTATGAGCAGTTCTTC. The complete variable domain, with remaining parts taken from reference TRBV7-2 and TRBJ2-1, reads GAGVSQSPSNKVTEKGKDVELRCDPISGHTALYWYRQSLGQGLEFLIYFQGNSAPDKSGLPSDRFSAERTGGSVSTLTIQRTQQEDSAVYLCASNSYEQFFGPGTRLTVL.